This T cell receptor beta chain was sequenced in a study of T cells expressing NK-cell markers. In the study overall: Sequencing of TCR beta repertoires drew on sorted CD3+CD56+NKG2C+, CD3+CD56+NKG2C- and CD3+CD56-NKG2C+ T cells.

Concerning this clonotype: Its antigen is unidentified.

With the 5' RACE reads reprocessed, TCRdb shows one record per CDR3 protein and no DNA. The sample's table shows about 150,000 distinct CDR3 sequences. The germline V gene encodes CDR1 SGHAT and CDR2 FQDESV (reference sequence). The CDR3 spans 14 residues. Study-wide results and caveats: Top CD8+ clonotypes included the dominant CD3+CD56+NKG2C+ clonotypes in six donors.

The gene calls are TRBV11-1 and TRBJ2-2; TCRdb picks TRBD1, but there is no DNA to check that call. The sample was blood T cells: a sorted CD56 or NKG2C T cell subset, CD4+ or CD8+ T cells, or bulk PBMC T cells (not recorded which). The receptor was isolated from a man aged 18 to 30 in good health. CDR3 amino acids: CASSLARGAGELFF.